This T cell receptor beta chain was profiled in a study of shared clonotypes between healthy human individuals. General study results and limits: The authors sampled blood alone, and tissue repertoires likely differ.

As for this clone: The antigen is undetermined.

Germline assignment: CDR1 SGHNT and CDR2 YYREEE (reference sequence). CDR3 size: 13 residues. The V end was cut by 4 bases, the J end by 2 bases, with 10 bases between. Several immunoSEQ plates received, in even portions, the genomic DNA of each subset. In replicate PCRs of sorted subsets, approximately 210 ng DNA, approximately 32,000 T cell genomes, was used. Original data processing: Without quality scores, immunoSEQ junctional reads could not be filtered like full-length reads. The assay was immunoSEQ multiplex PCR, and TCRdb's table has in-frame clones only and misses some. V, J and clone size are those of that table, while D and trimming were read from the DNA. The data hold roughly 2.2 million clones, with about 90% observed a single time.

The sequencing input was naive CD4+ T cells from PBMCs. The subset: CD45RA+ positively selected. The rearrangement links TRBV5-4 to TRBJ2-7; either TRBD1 or TRBD2 may fit D (5 bases each). The origin of this receptor is a man aged 18 to 30 in good health. Some clones in this sample may be carry-over from other donors' samples. CDR3 nucleotide sequence: TGTGCCAGCAGCCGGGACGCCACCTACGAGCAGTACTTC. Translated, it gives CASSRDATYEQYF.